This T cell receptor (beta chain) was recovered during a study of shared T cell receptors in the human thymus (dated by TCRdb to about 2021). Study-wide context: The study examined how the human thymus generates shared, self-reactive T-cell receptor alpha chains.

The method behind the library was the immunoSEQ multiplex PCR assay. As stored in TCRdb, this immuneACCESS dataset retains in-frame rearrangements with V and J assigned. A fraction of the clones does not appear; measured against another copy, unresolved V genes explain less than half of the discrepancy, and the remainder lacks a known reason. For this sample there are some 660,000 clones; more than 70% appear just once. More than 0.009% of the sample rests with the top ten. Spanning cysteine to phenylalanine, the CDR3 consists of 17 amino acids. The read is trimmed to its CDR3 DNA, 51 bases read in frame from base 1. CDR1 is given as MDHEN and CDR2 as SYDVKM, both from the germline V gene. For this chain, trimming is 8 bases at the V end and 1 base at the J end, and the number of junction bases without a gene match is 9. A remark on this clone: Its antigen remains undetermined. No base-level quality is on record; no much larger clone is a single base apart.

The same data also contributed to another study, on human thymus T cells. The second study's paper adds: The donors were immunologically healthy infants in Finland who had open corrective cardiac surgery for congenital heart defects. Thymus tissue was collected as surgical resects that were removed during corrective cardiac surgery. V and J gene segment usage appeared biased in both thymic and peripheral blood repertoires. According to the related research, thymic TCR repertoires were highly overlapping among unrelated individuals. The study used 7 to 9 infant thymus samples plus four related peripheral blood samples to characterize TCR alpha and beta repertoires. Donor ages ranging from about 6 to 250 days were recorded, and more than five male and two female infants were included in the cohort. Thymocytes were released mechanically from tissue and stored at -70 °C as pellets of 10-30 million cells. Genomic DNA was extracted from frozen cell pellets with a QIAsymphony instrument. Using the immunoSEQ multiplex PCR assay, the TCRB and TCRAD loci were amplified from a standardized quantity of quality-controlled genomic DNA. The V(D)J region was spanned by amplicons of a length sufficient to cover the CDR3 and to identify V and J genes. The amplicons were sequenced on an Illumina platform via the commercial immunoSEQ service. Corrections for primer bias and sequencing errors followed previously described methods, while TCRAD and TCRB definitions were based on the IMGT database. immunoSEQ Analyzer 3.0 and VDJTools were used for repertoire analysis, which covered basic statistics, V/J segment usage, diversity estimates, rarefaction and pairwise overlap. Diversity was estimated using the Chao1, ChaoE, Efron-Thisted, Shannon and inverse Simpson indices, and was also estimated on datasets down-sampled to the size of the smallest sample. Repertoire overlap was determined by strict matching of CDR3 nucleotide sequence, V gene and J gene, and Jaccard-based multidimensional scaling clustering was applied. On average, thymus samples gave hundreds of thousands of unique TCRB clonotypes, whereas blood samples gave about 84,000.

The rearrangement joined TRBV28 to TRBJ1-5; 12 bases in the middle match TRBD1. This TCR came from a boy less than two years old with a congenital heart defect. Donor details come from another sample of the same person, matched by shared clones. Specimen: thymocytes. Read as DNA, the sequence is TGTGCCAGCGAAAGGGACAGGGGGCGAGTGAGCAATCAGCCCCAGCATTTT. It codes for CASERDRGRVSNQPQHF. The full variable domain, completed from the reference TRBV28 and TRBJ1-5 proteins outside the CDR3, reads DVKVTQSSRYLVKRTGEKVFLECVQDMDHENMFWYRQDPGLGLRLIYFSYDVKMKEKGDIPEGYSVSREKKERFSLILESASTNQTSMYLCASERDRGRVSNQPQHFGDGTRLSIL.